Below, 15 T cell receptor beta chains from the same sample are listed, as sequenced in a study of shared clonotypes between healthy human individuals. Profiled with immunoSEQ multiplex PCR; TCRdb holds only in-frame clones, not every one. The sample lists about 690,000 clones, roughly 88% occurring once. Sequencing used memory CD8+ T cells from PBMCs. Subset denoted: CD45RO+ cells pooled with CCR7-negative TemRA cells. The origin of the receptors is a man between 18 and 29 years old in good health. Some clones in this sample may be carry-over from other donors' samples.

The chain links TRBV6-5 to TRBJ1-2; possible D gene TRBD1, 6 bases. This CDR3 comprises 15 residues. The germline gives CDR1 MNHEY, CDR2 SVGAGI. V lost 6 bases to trimming and J lost 4 bases, with 18 bases between them. CDR3 region: CASSPRGGKAYGYTF. CDR3 DNA: TGTGCCAGCAGCCCCAGGGGAGGTAAGGCCTATGGCTACACCTTC.

Concerning this clone itself: At the DNA level, this CDR3 is encoded by other sequences in the same sample as well. The V and J genes are TRBV7-9 and TRBJ2-7; no firm D call. CDR3 length equals 12 residues. Germline CDR1 SEHNR, CDR2 FQNEAQ (reference sequence). The V gene lost 0 bases and the J gene lost 7 bases, with 7 bases spanning the gap. The CDR3 DNA follows: TGTGCCAGCAGCTTAGCGGTCGGTGAGCAGTACTTC. It specifies CASSLAVGEQYF. Together with reference TRBV7-9 and TRBJ2-7, the CDR3 gives the full variable domain: DTGVSQNPRHKITKRGQNVTFRCDPISEHNRLYWYRQTLGQGPEFLTYFQNEAQLEKSRLLSDRFSAERPKGSFSTLEIQRTEQGDSAMYLCASSLAVGEQYFGPGTRLTVT.

The chain joins TRBV29-1 to TRBJ2-2; a weak D match, TRBD2 (6 bases). The V gene lost 0 bases and the J gene lost 0 bases, with 14 bases spanning the gap. Germline lookup yields CDR1 SQVTM and CDR2 ANQGSEA. The CDR3 loop spans 17 amino acids. The CDR3 coding sequence is TGCAGCGTTGAAGATCTAACGGGGGAATCGAACACCGGGGAGCTGTTTTTT. It translates to CSVEDLTGESNTGELFF.

Details on this clone: The same CDR3 can be traced to other DNA sequences in this sample. The V and J genes are TRBV28 and TRBJ2-1, with no clear D. Germline-derived CDR1 and CDR2 are MDHEN and SYDVKM. This CDR3 region has 13 residues. The ends were cut back, 2 bases at V and 4 bases at J, with 6 bases in the middle. The CDR3 coding sequence is TGTGCCAGCAGTTTACGTGGTTACAATGAGCAGTTCTTC. Translation gives CASSLRGYNEQFF.

Worth noting for this clone: Other DNA sequences in the sample encode the same CDR3. J is TRBJ1-4 and V is TRBV19, with D unresolved. There are 13 residues in the CDR3. V was pared by 3 bases and J by 11 bases, with 13 bases between. The germline V gene encodes CDR1 LNHDA and CDR2 SQIVND (reference sequence). Written as DNA, the CDR3 is TGTGCCAGTAGTATTGGAGGTCTGGAGAAACTGTTTTTT. Amino acid sequence: CASSIGGLEKLFF.

This clone came up a few times. This sequence joins TRBV30 and TRBJ2-3, with D maybe TRBD1 (6 bases). Looked up from germline, CDR1 is GTSNPN and CDR2 is SVGIG (reference sequence). Trimming shortened V by 0 bases and J by 4 bases, and 11 bases separated the two germline ends. The CDR3 spans 14 residues. This chain's CDR3 is CAWSVRGTPDTQYF. CDR3 coding DNA: TGTGCCTGGAGTGTAAGGGGGACGCCAGATACGCAGTATTTT. The full variable domain, completed using reference TRBV30 and TRBJ2-3, is SQTIHQWPATLVQPVGSPLSLECTVEGTSNPNLYWYRQAAGRGLQLLFYSVGIGQISSEVPQNLSASRPQDRQFILSSKKLLLSDSGFYLCAWSVRGTPDTQYFGPGTRLTVL.

The chain links TRBV5-1 to TRBJ1-2, with 7 positions matching TRBD1. CDR1 and CDR2 (germline): SGHRS, YFSETQ. The length of the CDR3 is 14 residues. The V and J ends lost 7 bases and 4 bases, in that order; junction bases with no gene match: 10. The CDR3 DNA sequence: TGCGCCAGCTGGGAGGGGGCCAACAGCTATGGCTACACCTTC. This encodes CASWEGANSYGYTF.

The chain uses TRBV7-2 and TRBJ2-7; 12 bases line up with TRBD2. The V segment lost 5 bases and the J segment 4 bases; nucleotides outside the gene matches: 9. The CDR3 extends over 16 amino acids. CDR1 is SGHTA, CDR2 FQGNSA, per germline. CDR3 sequence: CASSQVPSGRGYEQYF. DNA of the CDR3: TGTGCCAGCAGCCAAGTGCCTAGCGGGAGGGGGTACGAGCAGTACTTC.

The chain employs TRBV7-9 and TRBJ2-3; D gene uncertain. The CDR3 extends over 16 amino acids. V dropped 3 bases and J dropped 0 bases, with 13 bases sitting between them. Germline V gene data show CDR1 as SEHNR and CDR2 as FQNEAQ (reference sequence). The CDR3 DNA follows: TGTGCCAGCAGCTTCGTGACTCATACCAGCACAGATACGCAGTATTTT. Translating it yields CASSFVTHTSTDTQYF.

The genes are TRBV4-2 and TRBJ2-1; 11 bases are a match to TRBD2. The V and J ends lost 4 bases and 6 bases, in that order; junction bases with no gene match: 8. The CDR3 consists of 16 residues. The germline gives CDR1 LGHNA, CDR2 YNFKEQ. This CDR3 reads CASSPGTGTSGNEQFF. Written as DNA, the CDR3 is TGTGCCAGCAGCCCCGGAACCGGGACTAGCGGCAATGAGCAGTTCTTC.

V is TRBV11-3 and J is TRBJ2-2, with 11 bases matching TRBD2. The V gene end was trimmed by 6 bases and the J gene end by 5 bases; junction bases not matched to a gene: 8. Germline V gene lookup returns CDR1 SGHNT and CDR2 YENEEA. CDR3 length: 16 amino acids. This CDR3 is CASRRTGTSGTGELFF. The CDR3 nucleotides read TGTGCCAGCAGACGAACCGGGACTAGCGGAACCGGGGAGCTGTTTTTT.

V usage is TRBV10-1 and J usage is TRBJ2-1, with TRBD1 identical over 9 bases. Germline CDR1 is WNHNN and CDR2 is SYGVQD (reference sequence). V shed 3 bases and J 10 bases; nucleotides not matched to a gene: 10. The CDR3 spans 15 residues. The CDR3 DNA sequence: TGCGCCAGCAGTGACCCGGGACAGGGATTTGTGGAGCAGTTCTTC. Protein product: CASSDPGQGFVEQFF.

The chain combines TRBV27 with TRBJ2-7, with 7 bases identical to TRBD1. This CDR3 has 13 amino acids. V lost 7 bases and J lost 0; bases outside the gene matches: 3. Per the germline V gene, CDR1 is MNHEY and CDR2 is SMNVEV (reference sequence). CDR3 protein: CASKTGVSYEQYF. In DNA, the CDR3 is TGTGCCAGCAAAACAGGGGTCTCCTACGAGCAGTACTTC.

This clone was observed once. CDR3 bases: TGCAGCGTTGAAGGGGGGCTTACAGATACGCAGTATTTT. The encoded protein is CSVEGGLTDTQYF. The gene calls are TRBV29-1 and TRBJ2-3; weak D call: TRBD1 (6 bases). The CDR3 has 13 amino acids. Germline CDR1 and CDR2: SQVTM and ANQGSEA. Trimming stripped 1 base from V and 3 bases from J, with 8 bases between.

The sample holds one count of this clone. Within the sample, other DNA sequences also encode this same CDR3. This chain uses TRBV9 with TRBJ2-7; TRBD2 aligns across 14 bases. CDR1 and CDR2 (germline): SGDLS, YYNGEE. V lost 3 bases and J lost 3; bases outside the gene matches: 5. The CDR3 is 16 amino acids. The CDR3 sequence is CASSASGTSGSYEQYF. For the CDR3, the DNA is TGTGCCAGCAGCGCTTCCGGGACTAGCGGGAGCTACGAGCAGTACTTC. Full variable domain (remainder filled in from reference TRBV9 and TRBJ2-7): DSGVTQTPKHLITATGQRVTLRCSPRSGDLSVYWYQQSLDQGLQFLIQYYNGEERAKGNILERFSAQQFPDLHSELNLSSLELGDSALYFCASSASGTSGSYEQYFGPGTRLTVT.